The 14 T cell receptor beta chains below were found in one sample sequenced in a study of T-cell memory formation after mild COVID-19. Via MiXCR, TCRdb re-called the 5' RACE reads, giving one row per CDR3 protein. Of a few hundred thousand distinct CDR3 sequences in the sample, about 21% were seen once. Sequencing was carried out using PBMCs or a T cell subset sorted from them (not recorded which). The source is an adult woman who had mild COVID-19 (a few samples of this study predate the infection). Cell type and time point are not known.

There are a few counts of this clonotype. The rearrangement links TRBV5-1 to TRBJ2-1, with 8 bases aligning to TRBD2. Per the germline V gene, CDR1 is SGHRS and CDR2 is YFSETQ. After removal of 0 bases from V and 12 bases from J, the junction contained 11 bases not matched to a gene. The CDR3 has 15 residues. The chain's CDR3 is CASSLERTSPRVQFF. In DNA, the CDR3 is TGCGCCAGCAGCTTGGAAAGGACTAGCCCTCGGGTGCAGTTCTTC.

This clonotype showed up just a few times. The V call is TRBV18, the J call TRBJ1-5; no clear D. V shed 5 bases and J shed 0 bases, with 11 bases lying between them. Germline CDR1 reads KGHSH; CDR2 reads LQKENI. This CDR3 has 15 residues. The CDR3: CASSSQSYSNQPQHF. The CDR3 DNA reads TGTGCCAGCTCATCACAAAGTTATAGCAATCAGCCCCAGCATTTT.

The chain uses TRBV5-1 and TRBJ2-2; TRBD1 might be the D (5 bases). CDR1 and CDR2 (germline): SGHRS, YFSETQ. V was cut by 0 bases and J by 1 base, with 7 bases left in between. This CDR3 is built from 15 residues. CDR3 in amino acids: CASSLDDRNTGELFF. CDR3 nucleotide sequence: TGCGCCAGCAGCTTGGATGACAGGAACACCGGGGAGCTGTTTTTT.

This clonotype was counted only a few times. The V and J genes are TRBV9 and TRBJ2-3; TRBD2 aligns across 12 bases. This CDR3 comprises 16 residues. Trimming at V came to 4 bases and at J to 4 bases, leaving 7 bases not matched to a gene. Per germline, CDR1 SGDLS and CDR2 YYNGEE. The CDR3 DNA reads as TGTGCCAGCAGCTCCCCTCTAGCGGGAGGGCCAGATACGCAGTATTTT. Translating it yields CASSSPLAGGPDTQYF.

The sample holds a few counts of this clonotype. The V and J genes are TRBV3-1 and TRBJ2-3; D is ambiguous. The CDR3 is 16 residues long. Per germline, CDR1 LGHDT and CDR2 YNNKEL (reference sequence). Deletions cut 0 bases from V and 2 bases from J, with 12 bases between. CDR3 bases: TGTGCCAGCAGCCAAGAGGACGGAGCAAACACAGATACGCAGTATTTT. Protein product: CASSQEDGANTDTQYF.

There are a few counts of this clonotype. This chain connects TRBV5-1 to TRBJ2-7; no clear D. The CDR3 runs to 13 residues. Between the trimmed V and J ends, which lost 0 bases and 1 base, there was a span of 5 bases. Germline values: CDR1 SGHRS, CDR2 YFSETQ. Here the CDR3 reads CASSLEMSYEQYF. The CDR3 DNA reads TGCGCCAGCAGCTTGGAAATGTCCTACGAGCAGTACTTC.

This clonotype was seen at least ten times. This chain links TRBV27 with TRBJ2-7; D is perhaps TRBD1 or TRBD2 (6 bases each). CDR1 is MNHEY and CDR2 is SMNVEV in the germline V gene (reference sequence). The CDR3 loop spans 13 amino acids. V was clipped by 3 bases and J by 2 bases, with 8 bases between them. DNA of the CDR3: TGTGCCAGCAGTTTGCGGGACACCTACGAGCAGTACTTC. Amino acid sequence: CASSLRDTYEQYF.

The chain couples TRBV14 to TRBJ1-1; 7 bases are shared with TRBD1. V was clipped by 3 bases and J by 1 base; unmatched bases: 11. Germline CDR1 SGHDN, CDR2 FVKESK. This CDR3 has 17 amino acids. The CDR3, as DNA: TGTGCCAGCAGCCACTTTCATCTGGGACAGCGGAACACTGAAGCTTTCTTT. It yields the protein CASSHFHLGQRNTEAFF.

The chain joins TRBV28 to TRBJ2-3; D uncertain. Deletions cut 2 bases from V and 4 bases from J, with 10 bases between. Germline CDR1 reads MDHEN; CDR2 reads SYDVKM. The CDR3 extends over 14 amino acids. The CDR3 reads CASSLGTEADTQYF. CDR3 bases: TGTGCCAGCAGTTTAGGAACAGAGGCAGATACGCAGTATTTT.

This clonotype was seen only once. The gene calls are TRBV30 and TRBJ2-1; 14 positions agree with TRBD2. V was pared by 0 bases and J by 12 bases, with 4 bases of the junction left unmatched. CDR3 length: 14 residues. The germline gives CDR1 GTSNPN, CDR2 SVGIG (reference sequence). The DNA of the CDR3 is TGTGCCTGGAGTGTGACTAGCGGGAGGGCGACGCAGTTCTTC. Translated, it gives CAWSVTSGRATQFF. Full variable domain (remainder filled in from reference TRBV30 and TRBJ2-1): SQTIHQWPATLVQPVGSPLSLECTVEGTSNPNLYWYRQAAGRGLQLLFYSVGIGQISSEVPQNLSASRPQDRQFILSSKKLLLSDSGFYLCAWSVTSGRATQFFGPGTRLTVL.

The chain carries TRBV7-9 and TRBJ2-3; D unresolved. The germline V and J ends were trimmed by 5 bases and 8 bases, with 14 bases remaining between them. The CDR3 is 13 amino acids. Germline assignment: CDR1 SEHNR and CDR2 FQNEAQ (reference sequence). The CDR3 nucleotides read TGTGCCAGCAGCCCCGACTTACTTTCTACGCAGTATTTT. Its translation: CASSPDLLSTQYF.

The DNA for the CDR3 is TGTGCCAGCAGTTTAGCGCGCAGGACCTACAATGAGCAGTTCTTC. This encodes CASSLARRTYNEQFF. This chain uses TRBV12-3 or TRBV12-4 with TRBJ2-1; D not resolved. Trimming pared 0 bases from V and 2 bases from J, leaving 8 bases between. The CDR3 length is 15 residues.

The chain employs TRBV5-1 and TRBJ2-5, with no clear D. V lost 3 bases to trimming and J lost 2 bases, with 14 bases between them. The germline V gene encodes CDR1 SGHRS and CDR2 YFSETQ. CDR3 length: 15 amino acids. The CDR3 DNA sequence: TGCGCCAGCAGCTCCTTCTCGGCCAGGCAAGAGACCCAGTACTTC. Protein: CASSSFSARQETQYF.

V gene TRBV20-1 combines with J gene TRBJ2-2, with a weak D call TRBD1 (5 bases). The V gene lost 4 bases and the J gene lost 1 base, with 7 bases spanning the gap. Germline V gene lookup returns CDR1 DFQATT and CDR2 SNEGSKA (reference sequence). This CDR3 spans 13 amino acids. The CDR3 spells CSAKTVNTGELFF. The CDR3 DNA reads TGCAGTGCTAAGACAGTGAACACCGGGGAGCTGTTTTTT.